This paragraph covers one T cell receptor (beta chain) sequence. Antigen specificity is unknown. The record originates from a study of post-analysis software for immune sequencing data. Trimming cost V 1 base and J 3 bases; bases outside gene matches: 14. Per germline, CDR1 SGHRS and CDR2 YFSETQ. The CDR3 spans 18 residues. Overall study findings and caveats: Patients carried 4 or 5 TRBV segments more frequently than controls did, and TRBV5-6, TRBV5-1 and TRBV20-1 were among them. People with multiple sclerosis had a significantly lower normalized Chao1 diversity than controls did.

Unique molecular identifiers were present in the TCR beta cDNA libraries. Each CDR3 protein is one row after TCRdb ran MiXCR on the PCR reads. The data show about half a million distinct CDR3 sequences, around a third seen once. The sequence came from a girl under 18 with multiple sclerosis. The rearrangement uses TRBV5-1 and TRBJ1-2, with 8 nucleotides matching TRBD1. Sequenced material: blood. CDR3 protein: CASSLSETGVLSYYGYTF. In DNA form, the CDR3 reads TGCGCCAGCAGCTTGTCTGAGACAGGGGTTTTGTCCTACTATGGCTACACCTTC.